This T cell receptor beta chain was recorded in a study of blood T cell repertoires in COVID-19. Study-level background: Material from acute and convalescent COVID-19 was sourced from the United States, Italy and Spain. Sample material is recorded as cDNA or gDNA derived from T cells, B-cell-depleted T cells, or PBMCs.

Sequenced by immunoSEQ multiplex PCR; TCRdb stores in-frame clones only, minus some. The sample gives 80,000 to 130,000 clones, around 85% of which show up once; approximately 2.5% is in the top ten. CDR3 length: 16 amino acids. CDR1 and CDR2 from the germline V gene are LGHDT and YNNKEL (reference sequence). V gave up 4 bases and J gave up 1 base; unmatched junction bases: 6. This rearrangement joins TRBV3-1 (or the pseudogene TRBV3-2) to TRBJ2-3; 9 bases are shared with TRBD1. Specimen: PBMCs or T cells enriched from blood (not recorded which). This TCR was sampled from a woman aged 45-65 years who had recovered from COVID-19. DNA of the CDR3: TGTGCCAGCAGCCGCCGGGACAGGGTGGGCACAGATACGCAGTATTTT. Translation gives CASSRRDRVGTDTQYF.